This T cell receptor beta chain was documented in a study of type 1 and type 2 diabetes patients. Genomic DNA was the PCR template. Amplification of the beta chain CDR3 used 30 forward and 13 reverse multiplex primers. TCRdb reanalysed the multiplex PCR reads using MiXCR and keeps one entry per CDR3 protein. The sample has fewer than 300,000 distinct CDR3 sequences, 40% to 50% seen once; the top ten hold roughly 13%. This clonotype was seen at least ten times. This CDR3 spans 14 amino acids. Deletions cut 1 base from V and 3 bases from J, with 10 bases between. The germline V gene has CDR1 WSHSY and CDR2 SAAADI.

This TCR came from a young man with type 2 diabetes. Specimen: peripheral blood mononuclear cells (PBMCs). This rearrangement joins TRBV10-2 to TRBJ2-7; D is unresolved. CDR3 DNA: TGCGCCAGCAGTGAGTTACACTCATACTACGAGCAGTACTTC. Encoded protein: CASSELHSYYEQYF.